Below, 19 T cell receptor beta chains from the same sample are listed, as sequenced in a study of blood T cell repertoires in COVID-19. Some clones are missing from TCRdb's copy, which holds only in-frame ones; the method was immunoSEQ multiplex PCR. Here the sample spans about 220,000 clones, around 85% being singletons. Sample: PBMCs or T cells enriched from blood (not recorded which). The receptors stem from a woman aged 40 to 55 with acute COVID-19.

This chain links TRBV7-9 with TRBJ2-3; D is perhaps TRBD1 (5 bases). The V end was cut by 2 bases, the J end by 3 bases, with 9 bases between. The CDR3 contains 14 residues. CDR1 and CDR2 from the germline V gene are SEHNR and FQNEAQ (reference sequence). DNA for the CDR3: TGTGCCAGCAGCTTAATCCAGGGAACAGATACGCAGTATTTT. This sequence encodes CASSLIQGTDTQYF.

The rearrangement joins TRBV28 to TRBJ2-7; 10 bases agree with TRBD2. Losses at the gene ends were 6 bases for V and 1 base for J; bases not matched to a gene: 15. Per the germline V gene, CDR1 is MDHEN and CDR2 is SYDVKM. The CDR3 is made up of 18 amino acids. In DNA form, the CDR3 reads TGTGCCAGCAGCTGGGAGGCTAGCGGGAGCATAAAGTCCTACGAGCAGTACTTC. Amino acids: CASSWEASGSIKSYEQYF.

The rearrangement links TRBV15 to TRBJ1-4; tentatively, D is TRBD1 (5 bases). The germline V and J ends were trimmed by 3 bases and 7 bases, with 18 bases remaining between them. Germline V CDR1 and CDR2: LNHNV, YYDKDF (reference sequence). This CDR3 is built from 16 residues. The CDR3 bases are TGTGCCACCAGCAGCCACACTCCTGGCACAGGTGAAAAACTGTTTTTT. Amino acid sequence: CATSSHTPGTGEKLFF.

The chain uses TRBV7-2 and TRBJ1-6, with TRBD1 matching over 7 bases. V was pared by 6 bases and J by 7 bases, with 9 bases of the junction left unmatched. Germline assignment: CDR1 SGHTA and CDR2 FQGNSA. CDR3 length equals 15 residues. The CDR3 coding sequence is TGTGCCAGCAGATTCGACAGGGTTGGCAATTCACCCCTCCACTTT. Translation: CASRFDRVGNSPLHF.

The V gene is TRBV7-9, the J gene TRBJ1-4; D may be TRBD1 (6 bases). V lost 1 base to trimming and J lost 5 bases, with 11 bases between them. Germline CDR1 is SEHNR and CDR2 is FQNEAQ (reference sequence). The CDR3 totals 15 residues. The CDR3 loop reads CASSLGGGVNEKLFF. The CDR3 coding sequence is TGTGCCAGCAGCTTAGGCGGGGGCGTGAATGAAAAACTGTTTTTT.

This clone was counted a single time. This chain connects TRBV24-1 to TRBJ2-5; D possibly corresponds to TRBD1 (6 bases). CDR1 and CDR2 from the germline V gene are KGHDR and SFDVKD. V lost 8 bases and J lost 2, with 14 bases in between. This CDR3 contains 14 residues. In DNA form, the CDR3 reads TGTGCCACCACCCCCCGACAGGAGCAAGAGACCCAGTACTTC. Protein product: CATTPRQEQETQYF.

V and J are TRBV24-1 and TRBJ2-5; 12 nucleotides line up with TRBD2. The CDR3 is 16 amino acids. V lost 3 bases to trimming and J lost 4 bases; unmatched junction nucleotides: 5. The V gene's germline CDR1 is KGHDR and CDR2 SFDVKD. The CDR3 coding sequence is TGTGCCACCAGTGATCCTAGCGGGAGGGCCGTAGAGACCCAGTACTTC. Amino acid sequence: CATSDPSGRAVETQYF.

CDR3 amino acids: CAILPSGGYEQYF. DNA of the CDR3: TGTGCCATCCTGCCCTCAGGGGGCTACGAGCAGTACTTC. This sequence joins TRBV28 and TRBJ2-7; 7 positions match TRBD1. The germline CDR1 and CDR2 sequences are MDHEN and SYDVKM. V lost 10 bases and J lost 3; bases outside the gene matches: 9. The CDR3 has 13 residues.

The chain links TRBV21-1 to TRBJ1-3. TRBV21-1 corresponds to a pseudogene. The CDR3 sequence is 13 residues long. CDR3 nucleotides: TGTGCCAGCTTCTACGGAGGGAGAAACACCATATATTTT. Its protein is CASFYGGRNTIYF.

CDR3 DNA: TGTGCCAGCAGTGAAGCGCCTCCGGGACTAGCGGGCACAGATACGCAGTATTTT. Protein sequence: CASSEAPPGLAGTDTQYF. The chain uses TRBV6-1 and TRBJ2-3; 11 positions match TRBD2. Germline-derived CDR1 and CDR2 are MNHNS and SASEGT. This CDR3 is 18 amino acids long. V was clipped by 0 bases and J by 1 base; unmatched bases: 6.

The rearrangement joins TRBV6-5 to TRBJ1-6; 8 positions match TRBD1. The CDR3 contains 15 residues. Trimming at V came to 4 bases and at J to 9 bases, leaving 8 bases not matched to a gene. Germline V gene data show CDR1 as MNHEY and CDR2 as SVGAGI. CDR3 in DNA: TGTGCCAGCAGTTCATCCCGGGACAGGCGTTCACCCCTCCACTTT. Translating gives CASSSSRDRRSPLHF.

V and J are TRBV19 and TRBJ1-1; possibly TRBD1 for D (6 bases). The CDR3 consists of 15 residues. In germline, CDR1 is LNHDA, CDR2 SQIVND (reference sequence). V lost 7 bases and J lost 1, with 16 bases in between. This CDR3 is CASTLRTDQNTEAFF. The CDR3 DNA sequence: TGTGCCAGTACCCTCCGGACAGACCAGAACACTGAAGCTTTCTTT.

CDR3 coding DNA: TGTGCCAGCAGCCCGGTGAGCTCCTACGAGCAGTACTTC. Its protein is CASSPVSSYEQYF. The chain is built from TRBV11-2 and TRBJ2-7; D gene ambiguous. The CDR3 length is 13 residues. Germline CDR1 SGHAT, CDR2 FQNNGV. Trimming removed 5 bases from V and 0 bases from J, with 8 bases in between.

The chain carries TRBV2 and TRBJ1-2; D is ambiguous. This CDR3 contains 12 residues. V was pared by 4 bases and J by 12 bases, with 15 bases between. Looked up from germline, CDR1 is SNHLY and CDR2 is FYNNEI. CDR3 in DNA: TGTGCCAGCAGTGCTTTCCGGCAGGTCAACACCTTC. Residues: CASSAFRQVNTF. The entire variable domain, with the rest obtained from reference TRBV2 and TRBJ1-2, is as follows: EPEVTQTPSHQVTQMGQEVILRCVPISNHLYFYWYRQILGQKVEFLVSFYNNEISEKSEIFDDQFSVERPDGSNFTLKIRSTKLEDSAMYFCASSAFRQVNTFGSGTRLTVV.

The V call is TRBV5-5, the J call TRBJ1-1; D gene uncertain. This CDR3 has 15 amino acids. Germline V CDR1 and CDR2: SGHKS, YYEKEE (reference sequence). V gave up 3 bases and J gave up 1 base, with 13 bases separating them. The CDR3 protein is CASSSLNAGNTEAFF. In DNA form, the CDR3 reads TGTGCCAGCAGCTCGCTTAACGCGGGGAACACTGAAGCTTTCTTT.

This clone showed up just a few times. The chain uses TRBV5-6 and TRBJ2-5, with D possibly TRBD2 on 6 matching bases. The V end lost 0 bases, the J end lost 4 bases, and 10 bases lay between the germline ends. Germline assignment: CDR1 SGHDT and CDR2 YYEEEE. The CDR3 extends over 14 amino acids. CDR3 amino acids: CASSLVGGVETQYF. DNA of the CDR3: TGTGCCAGCAGCTTGGTGGGCGGGGTAGAGACCCAGTACTTC.

This sequence joins TRBV6-5 and TRBJ1-3; possible D gene TRBD1, 6 bases. Germline CDR1 reads MNHEY; CDR2 reads SVGAGI. The CDR3 sequence is 15 residues long. The V gene lost 4 bases and the J gene lost 0 bases, with 10 bases spanning the gap. CDR3 nucleotide sequence: TGTGCCAGCAGTTCAGGACAGTTCTCTGGAAACACCATATATTTT. Translating it yields CASSSGQFSGNTIYF.

CDR3 sequence reads: CASSQGMGQDNSPLHF. CDR3 coding DNA: TGCGCCAGCAGCCAAGGGATGGGACAAGATAATTCACCCCTCCACTTT. This chain uses TRBV4-3 with TRBJ1-6, with TRBD1 as a possible D gene (6 bases). In germline, CDR1 is LGHNA, CDR2 YSLEER. The CDR3 runs 16 residues. V dropped 1 base and J dropped 5 bases, with 12 bases sitting between them.

The V call is TRBV28, the J call TRBJ2-4; a possible D gene is TRBD2 (5 bases). The CDR3 is 15 amino acids. Per germline, CDR1 MDHEN and CDR2 SYDVKM. The ends were cut back, 5 bases at V and 9 bases at J, with 20 bases in the middle. CDR3 sequence: CASSPSGPRRSIQYF. The CDR3, as DNA: TGTGCCAGCAGTCCTTCCGGGCCCCGGAGGAGCATTCAGTACTTC.